Presented here are 3 T cell receptor beta chains from one specimen sequenced in a study of OX40 agonist ivuxolimab in advanced cancers. The table came from immunoSEQ multiplex PCR; TCRdb's copy has only in-frame clones and leaves some out. Here the sample spans over 100,000 clones, about 92% being singletons. The specimen was CD4+ or CD8+ T cells sorted from blood, collected in a trial of the OX40 agonist ivuxolimab. All receptors come from an adult with an advanced solid tumor such as melanoma, head and neck, liver or kidney cancer.

This clone was detected only once. V is TRBV5-4 and J is TRBJ1-1, with 9 bases fitting TRBD1. The CDR3 is 15 residues long. V lost 4 bases to trimming and J lost 1 base; unmatched junction nucleotides: 5. In germline, CDR1 is SGHNT, CDR2 YYREEE (reference sequence). The CDR3 region is CASSPGGQGNTEAFF. DNA for the CDR3: TGTGCCAGCAGCCCGGGGGGACAGGGGAACACTGAAGCTTTCTTT.

This sequence joins TRBV28 and TRBJ2-2, with 10 bases that match TRBD1. V dropped 3 bases and J dropped 7; count of bases not matched to a gene: 14. Germline assignment: CDR1 MDHEN and CDR2 SYDVKM. The CDR3 is 18 amino acids. The DNA for the CDR3 is TGTGCCAGCAGTTTTTTAAGTTGGGACAGGGGTCGTGGCGGGGAGCTGTTTTTT. Translation: CASSFLSWDRGRGGELFF. Combining the CDR3 with reference TRBV28 and TRBJ2-2 gives the whole variable domain DVKVTQSSRYLVKRTGEKVFLECVQDMDHENMFWYRQDPGLGLRLIYFSYDVKMKEKGDIPEGYSVSREKKERFSLILESASTNQTSMYLCASSFLSWDRGRGGELFFGEGSRLTVL.

The rearrangement joins TRBV6-6 to TRBJ2-7, with D unresolved. Germline CDR1 is MNHNY and CDR2 is SVGAGI (reference sequence). This CDR3 comprises 15 residues. V dropped 4 bases and J dropped 3 bases, with 16 bases sitting between them. The CDR3 DNA sequence: TGTGCCAGCAGTTTAAACAGCCCGCAAATCTACGAGCAGTACTTC. This sequence encodes CASSLNSPQIYEQYF.